Listed here is a single T cell receptor beta chain. Original analysis: Counts of nucleated cells, estimated from reference gene primer amplification, were obtained. The data were produced by immunoSEQ multiplex PCR, yet TCRdb's version contains in-frame clones alone and is incomplete. The V and J calls and the clone size are those of that table, but D and trimming were determined from the DNA. The table shows some 50,000 clones, with 65% to 90% occurring only once. The data derive from a study of blood T cell repertoires in COVID-19. The overall study: The study drew acute and convalescent COVID-19 samples from the United States, Italy and Spain. The analysed material was cDNA or gDNA that came from T cells, B-cell-depleted T cells, or PBMCs.

Germline assignment: CDR1 SGHAT and CDR2 FQNNGV. J lost 4 bases, V lost 2 bases, and 5 bases had no gene match. This CDR3 is 15 amino acids long. This TCR was sampled from a human donor in a cohort sampled during active COVID-19. The sequencing input was peripheral blood. The gene calls are TRBV11-2 and TRBJ1-2, with TRBD1 matching 9 bases. The CDR3 is CASSLSTGGGYGYTF. The CDR3 DNA sequence: TGTGCCAGCAGCTTAAGTACAGGGGGCGGCTATGGCTACACCTTC. The whole variable domain, filled in from reference TRBV11-2 and TRBJ1-2, reads EAGVAQSPRYKIIEKRQSVAFWCNPISGHATLYWYQQILGQGPKLLIQFQNNGVVDDSQLPKDRFSAERLKGVDSTLKIQPAKLEDSAVYLCASSLSTGGGYGYTFGSGTRLTVV.